Listed here are 3 T cell receptor beta chains from one sample, sequenced in a study of T cells in Graves' hyperthyroidism and ophthalmopathy. The CDR3 regions of TCR beta were amplified from RNA transcripts. The HTBI set primed first-round TCR CDR3 RT-PCR. TCRdb reprocessed the multiplex PCR reads via MiXCR and lists one record per CDR3 protein. The table records a few hundred thousand distinct CDR3 sequences, about a fifth of them present only once. Sequencing was performed on blood. The receptors were gathered from a woman aged 18-29 years with Graves' hyperthyroidism.

Ten or more counts support this clonotype. V gene TRBV7-2 combines with J gene TRBJ2-5; D possibly uses TRBD1 or TRBD2 (5 bases each). Germline-derived CDR1 and CDR2 are SGHTA and FQGNSA. V lost 4 bases and J 5 bases, leaving 17 bases between the germline ends. This CDR3 comprises 15 residues. In DNA form, the CDR3 reads TGTGCCAGCAGCTCCGCGGTTGGGTGGGGGGAGACCCAGTACTTC. Protein sequence: CASSSAVGWGETQYF.

This clonotype was recorded at least ten times. The chain combines TRBV12-3 or TRBV12-4 with TRBJ2-7; D gene unclear. The CDR3 is 12 residues long. V lost 4 bases to trimming and J lost 0 bases, with 4 bases between them. The CDR3, as DNA: TGTGCCAGCAGTTGGAACTCCTACGAGCAGTACTTC. Translating it yields CASSWNSYEQYF.

This chain links TRBV20-1 with TRBJ1-1; 8 positions match TRBD1. V trimming: 6 bases; J trimming: 6 bases; junction bases outside the gene matches: 9. The germline V gene has CDR1 DFQATT and CDR2 SNEGSKA (reference sequence). There are 13 residues in the CDR3. CDR3 nucleotide sequence: TGCAGTGCCGGCCGGGACAGGTTTTCTGAAGCTTTCTTT. This sequence encodes CSAGRDRFSEAFF.